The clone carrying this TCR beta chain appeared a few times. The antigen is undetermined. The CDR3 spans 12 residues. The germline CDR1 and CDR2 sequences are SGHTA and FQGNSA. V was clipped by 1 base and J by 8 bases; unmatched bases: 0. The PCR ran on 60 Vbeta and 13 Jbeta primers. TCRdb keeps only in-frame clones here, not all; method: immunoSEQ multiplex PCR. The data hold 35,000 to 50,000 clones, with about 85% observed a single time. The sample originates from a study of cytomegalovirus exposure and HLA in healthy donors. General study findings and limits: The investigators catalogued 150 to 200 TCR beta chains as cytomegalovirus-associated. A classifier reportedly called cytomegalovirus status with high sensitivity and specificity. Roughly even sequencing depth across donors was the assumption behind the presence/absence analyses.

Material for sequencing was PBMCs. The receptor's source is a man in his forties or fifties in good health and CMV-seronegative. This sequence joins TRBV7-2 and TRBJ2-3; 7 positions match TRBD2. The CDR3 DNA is TGTGCCAGCAGCTTAGGGGAGGGTACGCAGTATTTT. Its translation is CASSLGEGTQYF.